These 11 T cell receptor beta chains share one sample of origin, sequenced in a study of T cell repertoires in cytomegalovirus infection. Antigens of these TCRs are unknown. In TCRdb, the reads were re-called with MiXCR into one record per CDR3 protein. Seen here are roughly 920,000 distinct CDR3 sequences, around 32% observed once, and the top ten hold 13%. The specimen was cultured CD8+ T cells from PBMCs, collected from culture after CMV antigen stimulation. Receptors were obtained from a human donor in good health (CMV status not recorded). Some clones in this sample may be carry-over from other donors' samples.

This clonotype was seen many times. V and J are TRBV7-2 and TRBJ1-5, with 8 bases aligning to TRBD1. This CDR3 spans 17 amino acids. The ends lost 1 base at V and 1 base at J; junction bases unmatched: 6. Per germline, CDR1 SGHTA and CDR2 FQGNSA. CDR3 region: CASSLVPGGKSNQPQHF. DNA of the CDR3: TGTGCCAGCAGCTTAGTCCCAGGGGGCAAGAGCAATCAGCCCCAGCATTTT. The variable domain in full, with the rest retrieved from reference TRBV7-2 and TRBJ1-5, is GAGVSQSPSNKVTEKGKDVELRCDPISGHTALYWYRQSLGQGLEFLIYFQGNSAPDKSGLPSDRFSAERTGGSVSTLTIQRTQQEDSAVYLCASSLVPGGKSNQPQHFGDGTRLSIL.

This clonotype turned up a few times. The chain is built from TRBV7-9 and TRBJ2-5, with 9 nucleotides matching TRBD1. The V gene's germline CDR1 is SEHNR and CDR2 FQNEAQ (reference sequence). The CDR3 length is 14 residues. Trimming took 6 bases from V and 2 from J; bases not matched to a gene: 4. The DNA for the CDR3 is TGTGCCAGCAGTTGGACAGGGGTGCAAGAGACCCAGTACTTC. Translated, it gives CASSWTGVQETQYF.

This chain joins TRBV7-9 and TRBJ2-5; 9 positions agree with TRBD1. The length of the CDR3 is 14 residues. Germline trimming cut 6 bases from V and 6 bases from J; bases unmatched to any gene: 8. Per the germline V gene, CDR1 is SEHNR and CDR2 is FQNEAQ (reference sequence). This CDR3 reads CASSKTGGRQTQYF. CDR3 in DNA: TGTGCCAGCAGTAAAACAGGGGGCAGGCAGACCCAGTACTTC.

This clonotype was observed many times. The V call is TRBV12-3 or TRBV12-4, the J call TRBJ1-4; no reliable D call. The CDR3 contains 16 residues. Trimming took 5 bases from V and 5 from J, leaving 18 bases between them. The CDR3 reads CASSPSARDWNEKLFF. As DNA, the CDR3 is TGTGCCAGCAGTCCTAGCGCCCGGGATTGGAATGAAAAACTGTTTTTT.

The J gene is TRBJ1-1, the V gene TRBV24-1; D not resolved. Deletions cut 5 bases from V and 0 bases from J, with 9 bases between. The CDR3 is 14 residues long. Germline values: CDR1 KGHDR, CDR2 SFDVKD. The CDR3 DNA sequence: TGTGCCACCAGTGCCTCCCAAATGAACACTGAAGCTTTCTTT. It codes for CATSASQMNTEAFF.

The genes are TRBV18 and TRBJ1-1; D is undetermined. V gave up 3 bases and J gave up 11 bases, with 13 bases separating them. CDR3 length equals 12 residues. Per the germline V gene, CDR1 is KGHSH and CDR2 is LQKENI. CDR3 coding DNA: TGTGCCAGCTCACCGAGCCATACCGGGGCTTTCTTT. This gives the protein CASSPSHTGAFF.

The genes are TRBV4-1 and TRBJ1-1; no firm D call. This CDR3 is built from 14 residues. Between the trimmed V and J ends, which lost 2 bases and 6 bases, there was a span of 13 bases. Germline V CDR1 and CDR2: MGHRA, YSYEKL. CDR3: CASSQRADIAEAFF. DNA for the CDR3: TGCGCCAGCAGCCAACGGGCCGACATAGCTGAAGCTTTCTTT.

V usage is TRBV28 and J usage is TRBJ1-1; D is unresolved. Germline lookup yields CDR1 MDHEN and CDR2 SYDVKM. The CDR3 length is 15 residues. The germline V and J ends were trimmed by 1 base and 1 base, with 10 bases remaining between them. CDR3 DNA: TGTGCCAGCAGTTTATTCCAGAGACCGAACACTGAAGCTTTCTTT. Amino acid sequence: CASSLFQRPNTEAFF.

CDR3 loop: CASTQLAGGSGYNEQFF. CDR3 DNA: TGTGCCAGCACCCAACTAGCGGGGGGGTCGGGGTACAATGAGCAGTTCTTC. This chain connects TRBV6-6 to TRBJ2-1; 13 bases are shared with TRBD2. Trimming removed 7 bases from V and 4 bases from J; junction bases left unmatched: 10. This CDR3 is 17 amino acids long. Germline V lookup: CDR1 MNHNY, CDR2 SVGAGI (reference sequence).

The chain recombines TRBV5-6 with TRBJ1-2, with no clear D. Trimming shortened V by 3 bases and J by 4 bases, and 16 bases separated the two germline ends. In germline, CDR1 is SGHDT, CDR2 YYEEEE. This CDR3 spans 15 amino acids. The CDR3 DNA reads TGTGCCAGCAGCTCCGGGCCCGATTATTCCTATGGCTACACCTTC. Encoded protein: CASSSGPDYSYGYTF.

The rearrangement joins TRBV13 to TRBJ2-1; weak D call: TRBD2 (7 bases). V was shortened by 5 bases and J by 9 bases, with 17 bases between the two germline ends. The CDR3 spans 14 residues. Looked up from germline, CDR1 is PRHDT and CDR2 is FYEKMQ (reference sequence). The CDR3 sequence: CASSATSEGGEQFF. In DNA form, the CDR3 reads TGTGCCAGCAGCGCCACTAGCGAAGGGGGTGAGCAGTTCTTC.